Described below is a single TCR beta chain sequence and its context. The CDR3 runs 17 residues. The V end lost 0 bases, the J end lost 2 bases, and 15 bases lay between the germline ends. Germline-derived CDR1 and CDR2 are SGHRS and YFSETQ. This specimen comes from a study of sequential checkpoint blockade in melanoma. Background on the study: Maintenance nivolumab came after either treatment sequence.

The method was immunoSEQ multiplex PCR; TCRdb's version includes in-frame clones alone and lacks a portion of them. Of 25,000 to 35,000 clones in the sample, approximately 86% were seen once. Treatment specified: randomized to nivolumab then ipilimumab (arm A) or the reverse (arm B). The chain couples TRBV5-1 to TRBJ1-3; D is possibly TRBD1 (5 bases). The sample here was CD8+ T cells sorted from blood (inferred from file names), taken from a patient given nivolumab and ipilimumab in sequence. The receptor was derived from a human donor with melanoma. CDR3 amino acids: CASSLAIGGYTGNTIYF. The CDR3, as DNA: TGCGCCAGCAGCTTGGCCATCGGGGGTTATACTGGAAACACCATATATTTT.